Following are 10 T cell receptor beta chains from one sample sequenced in a study of blood T cell repertoires in COVID-19. Assay: immunoSEQ multiplex PCR; the TCRdb copy retains only in-frame clones and omits some. This table holds 250,000 to 300,000 clones, more than 75% found once. The sample was PBMCs or T cells enriched from blood (not recorded which). All receptors derive from a woman aged 45-59 years who had been exposed to COVID-19.

The chain is built from TRBV19 and TRBJ1-2; TRBD1 agrees at 7 bases. With V trimmed by 4 bases and J by 7 bases, 12 bases remained unmatched. Germline V gene lookup returns CDR1 LNHDA and CDR2 SQIVND (reference sequence). CDR3 length equals 15 residues. CDR3 protein: CASSNTDRQGGGYTF. The DNA for the CDR3 is TGTGCCAGTAGTAATACGGACAGGCAGGGTGGTGGCTACACCTTC.

The gene calls are TRBV6-6 and TRBJ1-4, with a weak D call TRBD1 (6 bases). The germline V gene has CDR1 MNHNY and CDR2 SVGAGI (reference sequence). Trimming stripped 6 bases from V and 5 bases from J, with 10 bases between. The CDR3 sequence is 13 residues long. This CDR3 is CASRGANNEKLFF. In nucleotides, the CDR3 is TGTGCCAGCAGGGGGGCGAACAATGAAAAACTGTTTTTT.

The chain recombines TRBV19 with TRBJ1-4; 7 nucleotides align to TRBD1. The CDR3 totals 16 residues. The trim removed 4 bases at V and 3 bases at J, leaving 8 bases unmatched. CDR1 is LNHDA and CDR2 is SQIVND in the germline V gene (reference sequence). The chain's CDR3 is CASSNPQGTANEKLFF. The CDR3, as DNA: TGTGCCAGTAGTAACCCGCAGGGGACAGCTAATGAAAAACTGTTTTTT.

The chain couples TRBV28 to TRBJ1-1, with D possibly TRBD1 on 6 matching bases. The CDR3 runs 16 residues. The germline V gene encodes CDR1 MDHEN and CDR2 SYDVKM. V was pared by 2 bases and J by 6 bases, with 19 bases between. CDR3 amino acids: CASSLGRGQSLAEAFF. The CDR3 bases are TGTGCCAGCAGTTTAGGGAGAGGACAGTCCCTGGCTGAAGCTTTCTTT. Based on the CDR3 plus reference TRBV28 and TRBJ1-1, the full variable domain is DVKVTQSSRYLVKRTGEKVFLECVQDMDHENMFWYRQDPGLGLRLIYFSYDVKMKEKGDIPEGYSVSREKKERFSLILESASTNQTSMYLCASSLGRGQSLAEAFFGQGTRLTVV.

V usage is TRBV2 and J usage is TRBJ1-1; D not resolved. V lost 6 bases, J lost 4 bases, and 6 bases lay in between. Germline CDR1 SNHLY, CDR2 FYNNEI. The CDR3 loop spans 11 amino acids. The CDR3 DNA follows: TGTGCCAGCAGCCCGCGCACTGAAGCTTTCTTT. Its translation: CASSPRTEAFF. Based on the CDR3 plus reference TRBV2 and TRBJ1-1, the full variable domain is EPEVTQTPSHQVTQMGQEVILRCVPISNHLYFYWYRQILGQKVEFLVSFYNNEISEKSEIFDDQFSVERPDGSNFTLKIRSTKLEDSAMYFCASSPRTEAFFGQGTRLTVV.

The V call is TRBV28, the J call TRBJ1-4; D is ambiguous. Germline-derived CDR1 and CDR2 are MDHEN and SYDVKM. With 5 bases removed from V and 4 bases from J, the gap between germline ends came to 14 bases. CDR3 length: 15 residues. DNA for the CDR3: TGTGCCAGCAGTCTTAGTGGACTGTATAATGAAAAACTGTTTTTT. The encoded protein is CASSLSGLYNEKLFF. Drawing the rest from reference TRBV28 and TRBJ1-4, the complete variable domain is DVKVTQSSRYLVKRTGEKVFLECVQDMDHENMFWYRQDPGLGLRLIYFSYDVKMKEKGDIPEGYSVSREKKERFSLILESASTNQTSMYLCASSLSGLYNEKLFFGSGTQLSVL.

The chain carries TRBV7-9 and TRBJ2-7; TRBD2 aligns across 12 bases. The CDR3 extends over 15 amino acids. Germline trimming cut 8 bases from V and 3 bases from J; bases unmatched to any gene: 8. Germline lookup yields CDR1 SEHNR and CDR2 FQNEAQ (reference sequence). The CDR3 nucleotides read TGTGCCAGCGGACTAGCGGGGACCTCAGGCTACGAGCAGTACTTC. This gives the protein CASGLAGTSGYEQYF.

The V call is TRBV12-2, the J call TRBJ1-2; the table's D call, TRBD1, was not checked against the DNA. TRBV12-2 is tagged as a pseudogene. The CDR3 spans 14 residues. The CDR3 reads CASRLGQGGGGYTF. Written as DNA, the CDR3 is TGTGCAAGTCGCTTAGGACAGGGTGGAGGTGGCTACACCTTC.

Written as DNA, the CDR3 is TGCAGCGCCGGGACAGGGGCGGACTTAGGAGGCTACACCTTC. This translates into CSAGTGADLGGYTF. V usage is TRBV29-1 and J usage is TRBJ1-2, with 10 bases that match TRBD1. The J segment lost 8 bases and the V segment lost 7 bases, leaving 13 bases of the junction unmatched. The CDR3 spans 14 residues. Germline assignment: CDR1 SQVTM and CDR2 ANQGSEA.

The V gene is TRBV2, the J gene TRBJ2-1, with TRBD2 matching over 7 bases. From germline, CDR1 is SNHLY and CDR2 FYNNEI. This CDR3 spans 12 amino acids. V dropped 11 bases and J dropped 6; count of bases not matched to a gene: 7. CDR3 region: CASGRRPNEQFF. The DNA of the CDR3 is TGTGCCTCCGGGAGGAGGCCCAATGAGCAGTTCTTC.